What follows describes a single T cell receptor beta chain. The data were produced by immunoSEQ multiplex PCR, yet TCRdb's version contains in-frame clones alone and is incomplete. There are over 30,000 clones in the sample; around 93% occur only once, and approximately 0.36% lies in the top ten. This sample was taken from a study of T cell changes during pregnancy in multiple sclerosis. This receptor was identified in a female donor with multiple sclerosis, enrolled in a pregnancy study. The source material was CD4+ T cells from peripheral blood mononuclear cells, sampled after pregnancy.

The CDR3 DNA follows: TGCAGCGTCTTGGGCTCCCCCGGGACACAGAACACTGAAGCTTTCTTT. Protein sequence: CSVLGSPGTQNTEAFF. The rearrangement uses TRBV29-1 and TRBJ1-1; D is possibly TRBD1 (6 bases). With 6 bases removed from V and 1 base from J, the gap between germline ends came to 21 bases. Germline V gene data show CDR1 as SQVTM and CDR2 as ANQGSEA. The CDR3 length is 16 residues.